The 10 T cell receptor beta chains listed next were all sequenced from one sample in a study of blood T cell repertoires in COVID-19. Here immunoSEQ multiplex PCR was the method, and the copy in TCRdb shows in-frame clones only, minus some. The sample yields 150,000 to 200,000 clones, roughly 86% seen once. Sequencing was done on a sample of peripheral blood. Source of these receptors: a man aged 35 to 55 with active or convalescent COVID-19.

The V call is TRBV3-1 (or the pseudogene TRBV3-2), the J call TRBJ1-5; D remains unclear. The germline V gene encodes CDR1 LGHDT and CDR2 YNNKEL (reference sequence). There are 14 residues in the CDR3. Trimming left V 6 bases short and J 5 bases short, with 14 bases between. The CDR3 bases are TGTGCCAGCAGTGTGGCCGGGCGGGATCAGCCCCAGCATTTT. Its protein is CASSVAGRDQPQHF.

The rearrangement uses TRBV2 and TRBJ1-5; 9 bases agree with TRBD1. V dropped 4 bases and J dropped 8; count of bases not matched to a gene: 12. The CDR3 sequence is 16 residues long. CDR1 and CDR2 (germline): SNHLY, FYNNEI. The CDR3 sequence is CASSAKRDRAVEPQHF. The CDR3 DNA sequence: TGTGCCAGCAGTGCAAAGCGGGACAGGGCCGTAGAGCCCCAGCATTTT.

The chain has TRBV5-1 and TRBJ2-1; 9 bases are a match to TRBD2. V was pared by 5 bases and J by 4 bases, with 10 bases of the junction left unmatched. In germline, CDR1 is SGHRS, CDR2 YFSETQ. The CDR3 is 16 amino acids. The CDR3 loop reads CASRPTSGGPYNEQFF. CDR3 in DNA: TGCGCCAGCAGACCCACGAGCGGGGGGCCTTACAATGAGCAGTTCTTC.

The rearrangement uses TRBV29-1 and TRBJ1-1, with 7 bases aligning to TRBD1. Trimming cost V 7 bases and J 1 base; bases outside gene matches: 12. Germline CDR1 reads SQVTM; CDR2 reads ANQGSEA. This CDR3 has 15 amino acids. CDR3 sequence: CSALAGDSRNTEAFF. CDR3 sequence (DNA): TGCAGCGCCCTCGCAGGGGACAGCCGGAACACTGAAGCTTTCTTT.

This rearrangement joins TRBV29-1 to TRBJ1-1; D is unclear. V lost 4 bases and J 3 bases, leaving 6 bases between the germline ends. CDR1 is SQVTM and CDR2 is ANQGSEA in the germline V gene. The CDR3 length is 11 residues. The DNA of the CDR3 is TGCAGCGTTGGACTGGACACTGAAGCTTTCTTT. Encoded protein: CSVGLDTEAFF.

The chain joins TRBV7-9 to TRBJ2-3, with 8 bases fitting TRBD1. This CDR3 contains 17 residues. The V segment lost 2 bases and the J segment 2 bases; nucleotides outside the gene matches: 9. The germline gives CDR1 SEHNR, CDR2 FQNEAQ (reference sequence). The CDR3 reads CASSLIQGARDTDTQYF. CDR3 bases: TGTGCCAGCAGCTTAATCCAGGGGGCACGAGACACAGATACGCAGTATTTT. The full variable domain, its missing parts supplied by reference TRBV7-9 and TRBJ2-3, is DTGVSQNPRHKITKRGQNVTFRCDPISEHNRLYWYRQTLGQGPEFLTYFQNEAQLEKSRLLSDRFSAERPKGSFSTLEIQRTEQGDSAMYLCASSLIQGARDTDTQYFGPGTRLTVL.

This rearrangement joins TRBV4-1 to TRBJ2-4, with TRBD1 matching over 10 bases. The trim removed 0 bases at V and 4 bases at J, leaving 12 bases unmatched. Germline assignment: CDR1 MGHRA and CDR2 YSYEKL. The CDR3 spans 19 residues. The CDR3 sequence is CASSQDRGDRGTAKNIQYF. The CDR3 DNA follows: TGCGCCAGCAGCCAAGATAGGGGGGACAGGGGAACTGCTAAAAACATTCAGTACTTC.

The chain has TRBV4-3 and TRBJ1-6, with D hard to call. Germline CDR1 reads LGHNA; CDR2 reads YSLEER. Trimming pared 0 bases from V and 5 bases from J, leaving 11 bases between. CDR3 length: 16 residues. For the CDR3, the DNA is TGCGCCAGCAGCCAAGAGGTCAGCGGGAATAATTCACCCCTCCACTTT. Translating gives CASSQEVSGNNSPLHF.

DNA of the CDR3: TGTGCCATCAGGGAGCGGGGGGGCCGGACAGATACGCAGTATTTT. Encoded protein: CAIRERGGRTDTQYF. This chain joins TRBV10-3 and TRBJ2-3, with 10 bases that match TRBD2. The CDR3 contains 15 residues. J lost 3 bases, V lost 6 bases, and 6 bases had no gene match. The germline CDR1 and CDR2 sequences are ENHRY and SYGVKD.

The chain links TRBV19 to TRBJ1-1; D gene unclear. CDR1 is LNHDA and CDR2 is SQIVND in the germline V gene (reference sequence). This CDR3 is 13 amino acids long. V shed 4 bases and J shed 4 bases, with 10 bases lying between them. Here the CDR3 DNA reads TGTGCCAGTAGTACTCGCGGAGTCACTGAAGCTTTCTTT. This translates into CASSTRGVTEAFF. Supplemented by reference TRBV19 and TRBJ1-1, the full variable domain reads DGGITQSPKYLFRKEGQNVTLSCEQNLNHDAMYWYRQDPGQGLRLIYYSQIVNDFQKGDIAEGYSVSREKKESFPLTVTSAQKNPTAFYLCASSTRGVTEAFFGQGTRLTVV.